The 27 T cell receptor beta chains in this list originate from one sample, sequenced in a study of blood T cell repertoires in COVID-19. Generated by immunoSEQ multiplex PCR, the TCRdb table keeps only in-frame clones and is missing some. In the table there are fewer than 60,000 clones, about 89% of which are singletons. Sequencing was performed on peripheral blood. These receptors came from a human donor in a cohort sampled during active COVID-19.

The genes are TRBV18 and TRBJ1-5; 9 nucleotides agree with TRBD1. The germline gives CDR1 KGHSH, CDR2 LQKENI. V trimming: 2 bases; J trimming: 0 bases; junction bases outside the gene matches: 8. The CDR3 runs to 18 residues. The CDR3 loop is CASSPWDRDVFSNQPQHF. The CDR3 region has the DNA TGTGCCAGCTCACCATGGGACAGGGACGTTTTTAGCAATCAGCCCCAGCATTTT.

The chain couples TRBV11-3 to TRBJ2-1; 8 nucleotides align to TRBD2. Germline V gives CDR1 SGHNT, CDR2 YENEEA. The trim removed 5 bases at V and 8 bases at J, leaving 14 bases unmatched. The CDR3 length is 16 residues. The CDR3 sequence is CASSPLGLAGFDEQFF. Written as DNA, the CDR3 is TGTGCCAGCAGCCCCCTGGGCCTAGCGGGTTTCGATGAGCAGTTCTTC.

V gene TRBV27 combines with J gene TRBJ1-1, with a tentative D call TRBD1 (6 bases). The CDR3 spans 13 residues. The germline CDR1 and CDR2 sequences are MNHEY and SMNVEV (reference sequence). The V end was cut by 6 bases, the J end by 1 base, with 9 bases between. The CDR3, as DNA: TGTGCCAGCAGCGGACAGCCGAACACTGAAGCTTTCTTT. Its translation is CASSGQPNTEAFF.

In this sample, this clone turned up a few times. The rearrangement uses TRBV7-6 and TRBJ1-1; weak D call: TRBD1 (5 bases). Trimming removed 5 bases from V and 11 bases from J, with 21 bases in between. The CDR3 loop spans 14 amino acids. Per the germline V gene, CDR1 is SGHVS and CDR2 is FNYEAQ. CDR3 DNA: TGTGCCAGCAGCCCAAGGGCATCGGGGGTTCGGGCTTTCTTT. Translating gives CASSPRASGVRAFF.

The V call is TRBV19, the J call TRBJ1-5, with 9 bases identical to TRBD1. Trimming took 6 bases from V and 4 from J; bases not matched to a gene: 4. The CDR3 sequence is 14 residues long. CDR1 is LNHDA and CDR2 is SQIVND in the germline V gene (reference sequence). CDR3 protein: CASSPGTGNQPQHF. CDR3 nucleotide sequence: TGTGCCAGTAGCCCCGGGACAGGGAATCAGCCCCAGCATTTT.

The chain couples TRBV5-1 to TRBJ1-2; D unclear. The germline V and J ends were trimmed by 3 bases and 6 bases, with 15 bases remaining between them. Germline CDR1 reads SGHRS; CDR2 reads YFSETQ. The CDR3 has 14 amino acids. The CDR3 sequence is CASSYRQEKDGYTF. The CDR3 DNA reads TGCGCCAGCAGCTACCGACAAGAGAAGGATGGCTACACCTTC. The full variable domain, in which reference TRBV5-1 and TRBJ1-2 provide the parts outside the CDR3, is KAGVTQTPRYLIKTRGQQVTLSCSPISGHRSVSWYQQTPGQGLQFLFEYFSETQRNKGNFPGRFSGRQFSNSRSEMNVSTLELGDSALYLCASSYRQEKDGYTFGSGTRLTVV.

The chain links TRBV12-3 or TRBV12-4 to TRBJ1-1; no reliable D call. The CDR3 covers 13 residues. Trimming removed 5 bases at V and 4 bases at J, with 11 bases between. CDR3 protein: CASSGQVRTEAFF. CDR3 DNA: TGTGCCAGCAGTGGGCAGGTGCGCACTGAAGCTTTCTTT.

The chain links TRBV10-3 to TRBJ2-7; D perhaps matches TRBD1 (8 bases). There are 13 residues in the CDR3. Germline CDR1 reads ENHRY; CDR2 reads SYGVKD. V lost 8 bases and J 2 bases, leaving 13 bases between the germline ends. The CDR3 coding sequence is TGTGCCATCGGTACAGGGGGGGCCTACGAGCAGTACTTC. This gives the protein CAIGTGGAYEQYF.

The chain employs TRBV2 and TRBJ1-1, with D possibly TRBD1 on 5 matching bases. V was clipped by 0 bases and J by 6 bases, with 14 bases between them. The germline V gene has CDR1 SNHLY and CDR2 FYNNEI. This CDR3 spans 15 amino acids. DNA of the CDR3: TGTGCCAGCAGTGAAGCTAGGGGCAAGGCAGCTGAAGCTTTCTTT. The encoded protein is CASSEARGKAAEAFF. The entire variable domain, with the rest obtained from reference TRBV2 and TRBJ1-1, is as follows: EPEVTQTPSHQVTQMGQEVILRCVPISNHLYFYWYRQILGQKVEFLVSFYNNEISEKSEIFDDQFSVERPDGSNFTLKIRSTKLEDSAMYFCASSEARGKAAEAFFGQGTRLTVV.

The gene calls are TRBV6-5 and TRBJ1-2, with TRBD1 matching 8 bases. CDR1 is MNHEY, CDR2 SVGAGI, per germline. Trimming at V came to 0 bases and at J to 5 bases, leaving 5 bases not matched to a gene. This CDR3 has 15 amino acids. The CDR3 DNA sequence: TGTGCCAGCAGTTACTCAGGACAGGGATTGTATGGCTACACCTTC. It encodes CASSYSGQGLYGYTF.

V is TRBV21-1 and J is TRBJ2-7; no DNA check was done on the table's D call, TRBD2. TRBV21-1 is a documented pseudogene. CDR3 length: 16 residues. CDR3 in DNA: TGTGCCAGCAGCAAATGGGTCGGGGGAAGCTCCTACGAGCAGTACTTC. It codes for CASSKWVGGSSYEQYF.

This clone was seen a handful of times. The chain recombines TRBV6-5 with TRBJ1-6; tentatively, D is TRBD1 (5 bases). The length of the CDR3 is 15 residues. Germline lookup yields CDR1 MNHEY and CDR2 SVGAGI. Between the trimmed V and J ends, which lost 5 bases and 2 bases, there was a span of 10 bases. The CDR3 is CASSNRQTYNSPLHF. DNA of the CDR3: TGTGCCAGCAGTAATCGACAGACCTATAATTCACCCCTCCACTTT.

This chain connects TRBV7-2 to TRBJ2-3; TRBD1 is a possible D gene (5 bases). CDR1 SGHTA and CDR2 FQGNSA come from the germline V gene. CDR3 size: 14 residues. The germline V and J ends were trimmed by 4 bases and 1 base, with 9 bases remaining between them. CDR3 sequence reads: CASSSQGRTDTQYF. CDR3 nucleotides: TGTGCCAGCAGCTCCCAGGGTCGCACAGATACGCAGTATTTT.

CDR3 residues: CASSVAGTGSPLQETQYF. The DNA for the CDR3 is TGTGCCAGCAGCGTCGCCGGGACAGGGTCCCCTCTCCAAGAGACCCAGTACTTC. V usage is TRBV9 and J usage is TRBJ2-5; the match to TRBD1 covers 9 bases. The V segment lost 2 bases and the J segment 1 base; nucleotides outside the gene matches: 12. In germline, CDR1 is SGDLS, CDR2 YYNGEE. The CDR3 runs to 18 residues.

The genes are TRBV15 and TRBJ1-2, with 10 bases that match TRBD1. Germline V CDR1 and CDR2: LNHNV, YYDKDF (reference sequence). CDR3 length: 15 residues. Germline trimming cut 5 bases from V and 5 bases from J; bases unmatched to any gene: 8. Here the CDR3 reads CATSGRQGARYGYTF. Written as DNA, the CDR3 is TGTGCCACCAGCGGTAGACAGGGGGCGCGTTATGGCTACACCTTC.

This CDR3 reads CASRDQGISNQPQHF. CDR3 nucleotides: TGTGCCAGCAGGGACCAGGGAATTAGCAATCAGCCCCAGCATTTT. The J gene is TRBJ1-5, the V gene TRBV6-4, with a tentative D call TRBD1 (5 bases). This CDR3 is 15 amino acids long. Germline V gene data show CDR1 as MRHNA and CDR2 as SNTAGT. Trimming pared 6 bases from V and 0 bases from J, leaving 12 bases between.

This clone was seen only a few times. V usage is TRBV6-2 or TRBV6-3 and J usage is TRBJ1-5; D not certain. The V and J ends lost 4 bases and 0 bases respectively, with 10 bases between them. The CDR3 has 15 residues. In germline, CDR1 is MNHEY, CDR2 SVGEGT. In DNA, the CDR3 is TGTGCCAGCAGTTCCGGGGATTATAGCAATCAGCCCCAGCATTTT. It specifies CASSSGDYSNQPQHF.

This clone was picked up a small number of times. The rearrangement links TRBV3-1 (or the pseudogene TRBV3-2) to TRBJ2-4; 7 bases are a match to TRBD2. Per the germline V gene, CDR1 is LGHDT and CDR2 is YNNKEL (reference sequence). The CDR3 sequence is 16 residues long. J gave up 6 bases and V 1 base, and 9 bases lay outside the gene matches. The CDR3 DNA reads as TGTGCCAGCAGCCAAGGAAGCGGGACGGACTTAAACATTCAGTACTTC. Translating gives CASSQGSGTDLNIQYF.

The chain has TRBV7-2 and TRBJ2-5, with a tentative D call TRBD2 (6 bases). Germline V gene lookup returns CDR1 SGHTA and CDR2 FQGNSA. The V end was cut by 2 bases, the J end by 2 bases, with 15 bases between. The CDR3 extends over 16 amino acids. CDR3 region: CASSLSGTGVQETQYF. CDR3 bases: TGTGCCAGCAGCTTATCAGGGACGGGGGTTCAAGAGACCCAGTACTTC.

The chain joins TRBV18 to TRBJ2-7, with 9 bases fitting TRBD1. Germline V gene sequence: CDR1 KGHSH, CDR2 LQKENI. V was pared by 3 bases and J by 2 bases, with 2 bases of the junction left unmatched. CDR3 length: 14 amino acids. The CDR3 bases are TGTGCCAGCTCACCCCGACAGGGGGCCTACGAGCAGTACTTC. It codes for CASSPRQGAYEQYF.

This chain links TRBV7-9 with TRBJ2-1; D might be TRBD2 (6 bases). Germline CDR1 is SEHNR and CDR2 is FQNEAQ (reference sequence). CDR3 length equals 15 residues. V lost 5 bases and J lost 3, with 14 bases in between. In nucleotides, the CDR3 is TGTGCCAGCAGCCTCTCCGGGACTTACTACAATGAGCAGTTCTTC. It specifies CASSLSGTYYNEQFF.

The chain joins TRBV18 to TRBJ2-5, with 9 bases aligning to TRBD2. This CDR3 spans 16 amino acids. The germline CDR1 and CDR2 sequences are KGHSH and LQKENI. With 2 bases clipped from V and 5 bases from J, the junction kept 9 bases outside the gene matches. The CDR3 DNA sequence: TGTGCCAGCTCACCAAATATCAAGCGGGGGGTTGAGACCCAGTACTTC. This sequence encodes CASSPNIKRGVETQYF. Full variable domain (outside the CDR3, taken from reference TRBV18 and TRBJ2-5): NAGVMQNPRHLVRRRGQEARLRCSPMKGHSHVYWYRQLPEEGLKFMVYLQKENIIDESGMPKERFSAEFPKEGPSILRIQQVVRGDSAAYFCASSPNIKRGVETQYFGPGTRLLVL.

The chain couples TRBV11-1 to TRBJ2-7, with D perhaps TRBD1 (6 bases). V dropped 5 bases and J dropped 0 bases, with 14 bases sitting between them. Germline V lookup: CDR1 SGHAT, CDR2 FQDESV (reference sequence). This CDR3 is 15 amino acids long. The CDR3 coding sequence is TGTGCCAGCAGCCTCCTGGGGGCGGCCTCCTACGAGCAGTACTTC. Translation gives CASSLLGAASYEQYF.

The chain is built from TRBV7-2 and TRBJ2-2; TRBD2 matches at 10 bases. The CDR3 is 17 amino acids. Germline CDR1 and CDR2: SGHTA and FQGNSA. V lost 2 bases, J lost 5 bases, and 8 bases stayed unmatched. The CDR3 is CASSLIPSGGATGELFF. In DNA form, the CDR3 reads TGTGCCAGCAGCTTAATTCCCAGCGGGGGGGCTACCGGGGAGCTGTTTTTT.

This sequence joins TRBV5-6 and TRBJ2-7; the match to TRBD1 covers 8 bases. The CDR3 loop spans 14 amino acids. Trimming at V came to 7 bases and at J to 6 bases, leaving 12 bases not matched to a gene. Germline loops: CDR1 SGHDT, CDR2 YYEEEE. For the CDR3, the DNA is TGTGCCAGCGGACAGGGTTTAATTACGGGCGAGCAGTACTTC. This translates into CASGQGLITGEQYF.

The genes are TRBV5-1 and TRBJ2-2; possibly TRBD1 for D (5 bases). The CDR3 consists of 15 residues. The germline gives CDR1 SGHRS, CDR2 YFSETQ. Trimming pared 0 bases from V and 5 bases from J, leaving 11 bases between. As DNA, the CDR3 is TGCGCCAGCAGCTTGGATCCGCAGGGAACCGGGGAGCTGTTTTTT. Translating gives CASSLDPQGTGELFF.

The chain couples TRBV27 to TRBJ1-3; the D is unclear. The length of the CDR3 is 15 residues. The V and J ends lost 1 base and 4 bases respectively, with 11 bases between them. Germline values: CDR1 MNHEY, CDR2 SMNVEV (reference sequence). The CDR3 here is CASSLYEGPGNTIYF. In nucleotides, the CDR3 is TGTGCCAGCAGTTTATACGAGGGCCCAGGAAACACCATATATTTT.